The clone carrying this T cell receptor (beta chain) was seen a single time. The data were obtained in a study of Ad26.COV2.S vaccination and SARS-CoV-2 variants. Stated treatment: roughly 20 received Ad26.COV2.S at low or high dose, single or two shots; about five received placebo; per-sample allocation not given. All samples were drawn on day 63, counting from the first vaccine or placebo injection. Germline CDR1 SGHRS, CDR2 YFSETQ. This CDR3 has 16 amino acids. J was trimmed by 4 bases and V by 4 bases; bases with no gene match: 9. Only in-frame clones appear in the TCRdb table, and some are missing; sequencing was by immunoSEQ multiplex PCR. The table shows about 250,000 clones, with around 87% occurring only once.

This specimen was peripheral blood, taken in a trial of Ad26.COV2.S vaccine versus placebo. The J gene is TRBJ1-4, the V gene TRBV5-1; 8 positions match TRBD1. The source of this sequence is a person aged 18-60 years who received the Ad26.COV2.S COVID-19 vaccine or a placebo. DNA for the CDR3: TGCGCCAGCAGCCGTAACGGACAGGGTTTTAATGAAAAACTGTTTTTT. Translated, it gives CASSRNGQGFNEKLFF.